The present T cell receptor beta chain was sequenced within a study of identical twins. Findings of the study overall: Rather than following the same donors, the conclusions depended on cross-sectional statistical analysis.

This clonotype has a handful of counts. Its antigen is as yet unknown. TCRdb re-called the 5' RACE reads with MiXCR, one entry per CDR3 protein. The table lists approximately 240,000 distinct CDR3 sequences, over 13% of them singletons. Donors were all healthy Caucasians. CDR1 is LGHNA and CDR2 is YNFKEQ in the germline V gene. Trimming cost V 0 bases and J 5 bases, with 7 bases left between them. The CDR3 runs 14 residues. This receptor was taken from a woman aged 18 to 35 in good health. V gene TRBV4-2 combines with J gene TRBJ2-2; the D gene is possibly TRBD1 (5 bases). The source material was memory (CD45RO+) T cells sorted from blood. The CDR3: CASSQDPGTGELFF. The CDR3 nucleotides are TGTGCCAGCAGCCAAGATCCAGGGACCGGGGAGCTGTTTTTT.